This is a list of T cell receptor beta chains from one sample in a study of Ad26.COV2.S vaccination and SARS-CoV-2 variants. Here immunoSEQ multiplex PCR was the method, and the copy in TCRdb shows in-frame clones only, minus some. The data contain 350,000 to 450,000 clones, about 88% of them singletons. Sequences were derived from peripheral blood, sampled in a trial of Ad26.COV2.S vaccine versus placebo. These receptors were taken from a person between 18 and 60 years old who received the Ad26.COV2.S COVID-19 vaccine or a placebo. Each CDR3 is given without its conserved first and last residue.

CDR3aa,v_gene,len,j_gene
ASSLFASRQETQY,TRBV7-2,13,TRBJ2-5
SVLGRGRSSGANVLT,TRBV29-1,15,TRBJ2-6
ASSPIGTGLRANYGYT,TRBV3-1/TRBV3-2,16,TRBJ1-2
ATSKGGYEQY,TRBV15,10,TRBJ2-7
ASSKDRGNQPQH,TRBV2,12,TRBJ1-5
ASSLLPGTSVRGEQF,TRBV5-1,15,TRBJ2-1
ASSVGLGTEAF,TRBV25-1,11,TRBJ1-1
ASSIIGGGTDTQY,TRBV19,13,TRBJ2-3
ASSRPQETQY,TRBV28,10,TRBJ2-5
ASRDRGLTGELF,TRBV5-6,12,TRBJ2-2
ASSLRGTDTQY,TRBV5-4,11,TRBJ2-3
ASSLWGLTGELF,TRBV27,12,TRBJ2-2
ATSRDRPSWGGELF,TRBV15,14,TRBJ2-2
ASSLVQGGTYEQY,TRBV5-6,13,TRBJ2-7
ASSYSASSGGYT,TRBV6-5,12,TRBJ1-2
ASSGDSYGYT,TRBV19,10,TRBJ1-2
ASSRSPDKGRGNQPQH,TRBV7-8,16,TRBJ1-5
ASSPDRLYTDTQY,TRBV18,13,TRBJ2-3
ASSQNKAQPQH,TRBV10-1,11,TRBJ1-5
ASSPRLNTEAF,TRBV5-1,11,TRBJ1-1
ASSQWTGGTDTQY,TRBV7-6,13,TRBJ2-3
ASSQDPAGIYGYT,TRBV3-1/TRBV3-2,13,TRBJ1-2
ASSEGLEFETQY,TRBV6-1,12,TRBJ2-5
ASSDTQETQY,TRBV2,10,TRBJ2-5
ACSLDGLAGGGETQY,TRBV7-2,15,TRBJ2-5
ASSLTRPGELF,TRBV6-2/TRBV6-3,11,TRBJ2-2
ASLNSGRYNEQF,TRBV10-1,12,TRBJ2-1
ASSPQTGHGELF,TRBV18,12,TRBJ2-2
ASSSLSRGDSYEQY,TRBV28,14,TRBJ2-7
ASSQGYGSVDTQY,TRBV4-3,13,TRBJ2-3
ASSLELAEETQY,TRBV5-6,12,TRBJ2-5
ASNPNPQGRHEQY,TRBV19,13,TRBJ2-7
ASSSHVGALSYEQY,TRBV27,14,TRBJ2-7
ATSRDKGASGGRETQY,TRBV15,16,TRBJ2-5
ASSLTSGGVYYNEQF,TRBV7-8,15,TRBJ2-1
ASRPGQGSRNEQF,TRBV28,13,TRBJ2-1
ASSLSRLGYT,TRBV28,10,TRBJ1-2
ASSIPGTENYEQY,TRBV28,13,TRBJ2-7
ASSGASNTGELF,TRBV27,12,TRBJ2-2
ASSRREAGANVLT,TRBV5-4,13,TRBJ2-6
ASSLDSRNYGYT,TRBV6-5,12,TRBJ1-2
ASSPITANTGELF,TRBV5-4,13,TRBJ2-2
ASSIRVGSAYNEQF,TRBV19,14,TRBJ2-1
ASSFDRGTEAF,TRBV12-3/TRBV12-4,11,TRBJ1-1
ASSTQGVNTEAF,TRBV5-4,12,TRBJ1-1
AGEGSYEQY,TRBV30,9,TRBJ2-7
ASSDVGERGFINEQY,TRBV10-1,15,TRBJ2-7
ASSYEPRTGTIY,TRBV6-5,12,TRBJ1-3
ASSLGQPTNTGELF,TRBV5-4,14,TRBJ2-2
ASTRGGATNEKLF,TRBV9,13,TRBJ1-4
ASSDRTTNEKLF,TRBV2,12,TRBJ1-4
ASSELAGFTGELF,TRBV6-1,13,TRBJ2-2
ASSLGLLAGHETQY,TRBV7-9,14,TRBJ2-5
ASKEDRGFAGELF,TRBV6-5,13,TRBJ2-2
ASSLSPDYGYT,TRBV5-1,11,TRBJ1-2
AINWPGNGGAQY,TRBV2,12,TRBJ2-5
ASRQGGQPQH,TRBV18,10,TRBJ1-5
ASSSTGADTQY,TRBV7-2,11,TRBJ2-3